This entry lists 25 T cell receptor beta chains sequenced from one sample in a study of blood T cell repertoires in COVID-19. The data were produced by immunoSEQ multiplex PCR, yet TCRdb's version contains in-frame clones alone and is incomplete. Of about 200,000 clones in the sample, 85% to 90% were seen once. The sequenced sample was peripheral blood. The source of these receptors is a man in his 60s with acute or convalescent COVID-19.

CDR3 loop: CATTGAYGYTF. The DNA of the CDR3 is TGTGCCACCACAGGCGCCTATGGCTACACCTTC. The chain employs TRBV6-5 and TRBJ1-2; TRBD1 might be the D (5 bases). Per the germline V gene, CDR1 is MNHEY and CDR2 is SVGAGI. The germline V and J ends were trimmed by 10 bases and 4 bases, with 10 bases remaining between them. The CDR3 is made up of 11 amino acids.

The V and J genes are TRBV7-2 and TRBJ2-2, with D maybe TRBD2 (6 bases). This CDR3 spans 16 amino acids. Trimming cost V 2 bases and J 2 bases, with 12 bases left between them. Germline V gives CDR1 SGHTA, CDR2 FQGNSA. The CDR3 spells CASSLQRAPNTGELFF. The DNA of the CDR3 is TGTGCCAGCAGCTTACAGCGGGCCCCTAACACCGGGGAGCTGTTTTTT.

CDR3 loop: CASSLGESGNTIYF. The CDR3 nucleotides are TGTGCCAGCAGCTTAGGCGAATCTGGAAACACCATATATTTT. The gene calls are TRBV11-2 and TRBJ1-3, with D hard to call. V was pared by 1 base and J by 1 base, with 5 bases between. This CDR3 has 14 amino acids. Germline V gene data show CDR1 as SGHAT and CDR2 as FQNNGV.

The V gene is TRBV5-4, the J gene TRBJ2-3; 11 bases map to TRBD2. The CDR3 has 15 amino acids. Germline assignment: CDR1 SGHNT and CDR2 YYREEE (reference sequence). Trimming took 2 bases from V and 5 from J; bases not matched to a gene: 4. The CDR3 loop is CASSFTSGGGDTQYF. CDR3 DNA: TGTGCCAGCAGCTTTACTAGCGGGGGAGGAGATACGCAGTATTTT.

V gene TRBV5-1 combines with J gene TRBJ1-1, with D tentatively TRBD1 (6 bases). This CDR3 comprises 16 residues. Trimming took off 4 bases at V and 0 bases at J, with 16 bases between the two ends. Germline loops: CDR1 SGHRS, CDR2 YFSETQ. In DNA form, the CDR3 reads TGCGCCAGCAGCCCCCTGGGGGGGGCTGTGAACACTGAAGCTTTCTTT. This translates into CASSPLGGAVNTEAFF.

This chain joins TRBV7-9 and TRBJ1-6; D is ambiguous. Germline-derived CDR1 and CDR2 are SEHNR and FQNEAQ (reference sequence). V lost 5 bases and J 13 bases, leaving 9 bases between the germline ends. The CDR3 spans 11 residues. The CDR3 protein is CASSPDSPLHF. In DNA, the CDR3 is TGTGCCAGCAGCCCGGACTCTCCCCTCCACTTT.

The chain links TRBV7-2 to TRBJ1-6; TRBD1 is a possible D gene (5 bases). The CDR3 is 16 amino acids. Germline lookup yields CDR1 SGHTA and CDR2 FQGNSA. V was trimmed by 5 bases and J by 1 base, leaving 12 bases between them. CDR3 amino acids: CASSHGGDSYNSPLHF. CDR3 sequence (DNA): TGTGCCAGCAGCCACGGAGGGGATTCCTATAATTCACCCCTCCACTTT.

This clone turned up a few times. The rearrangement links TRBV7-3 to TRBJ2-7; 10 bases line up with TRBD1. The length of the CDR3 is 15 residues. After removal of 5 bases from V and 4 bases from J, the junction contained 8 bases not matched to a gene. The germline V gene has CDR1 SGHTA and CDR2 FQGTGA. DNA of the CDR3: TGTGCCAGCAGCCAATTCGGGACAGGGGAGTACGAGCAGTACTTC. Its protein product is CASSQFGTGEYEQYF.

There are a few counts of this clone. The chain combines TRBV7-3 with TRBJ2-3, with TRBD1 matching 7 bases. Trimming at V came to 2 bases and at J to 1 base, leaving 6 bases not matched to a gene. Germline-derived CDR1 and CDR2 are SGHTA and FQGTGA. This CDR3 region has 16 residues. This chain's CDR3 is CASSLSGGVGTDTQYF. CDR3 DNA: TGTGCCAGCAGCTTATCAGGGGGTGTGGGCACAGATACGCAGTATTTT.

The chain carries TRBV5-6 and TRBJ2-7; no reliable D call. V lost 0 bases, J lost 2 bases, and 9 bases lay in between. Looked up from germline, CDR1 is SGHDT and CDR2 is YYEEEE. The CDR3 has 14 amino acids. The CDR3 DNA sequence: TGTGCCAGCAGCTTGGGCGCGGCTACCTACGAGCAGTACTTC. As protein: CASSLGAATYEQYF.

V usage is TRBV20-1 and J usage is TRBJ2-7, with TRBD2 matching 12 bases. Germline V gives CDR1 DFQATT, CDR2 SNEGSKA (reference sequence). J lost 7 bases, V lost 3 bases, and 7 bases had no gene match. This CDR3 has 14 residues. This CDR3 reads CSASFLAGGREQYF. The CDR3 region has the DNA TGCAGTGCTAGTTTTCTAGCGGGGGGGCGGGAGCAGTACTTC.

The CDR3 loop is CASSQDIGGEAFF. The CDR3, as DNA: TGCGCCAGCAGCCAAGATATTGGAGGTGAAGCTTTCTTT. This chain uses TRBV4-3 with TRBJ1-1; D unresolved. Germline V gene sequence: CDR1 LGHNA, CDR2 YSLEER. V was shortened by 0 bases and J by 7 bases, with 9 bases between the two germline ends. There are 13 residues in the CDR3.

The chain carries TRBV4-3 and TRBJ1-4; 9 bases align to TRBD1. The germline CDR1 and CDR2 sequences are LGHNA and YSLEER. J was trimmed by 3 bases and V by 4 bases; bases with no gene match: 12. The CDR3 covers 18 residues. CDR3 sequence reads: CASSRLGTGTSPNEKLFF. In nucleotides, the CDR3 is TGCGCCAGCAGCCGCCTCGGGACAGGGACCTCACCTAATGAAAAACTGTTTTTT.

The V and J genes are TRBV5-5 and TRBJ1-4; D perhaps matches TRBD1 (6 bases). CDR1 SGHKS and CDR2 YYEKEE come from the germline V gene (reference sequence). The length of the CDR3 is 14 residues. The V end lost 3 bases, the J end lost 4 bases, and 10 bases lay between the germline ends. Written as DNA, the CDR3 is TGTGCCAGCAGCTATGGACAGTTTAATGAAAAACTGTTTTTT. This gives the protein CASSYGQFNEKLFF.

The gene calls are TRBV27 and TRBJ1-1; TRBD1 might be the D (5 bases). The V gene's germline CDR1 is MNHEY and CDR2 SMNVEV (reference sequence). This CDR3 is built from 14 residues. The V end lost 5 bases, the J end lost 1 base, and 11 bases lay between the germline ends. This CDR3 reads CASSPSTGNTEAFF. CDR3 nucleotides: TGTGCCAGCAGTCCCTCCACAGGGAACACTGAAGCTTTCTTT.

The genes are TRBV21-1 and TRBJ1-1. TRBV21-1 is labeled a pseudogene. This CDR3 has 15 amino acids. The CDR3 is CASSQGLGRDTEAFF. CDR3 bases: TGTGCCAGCAGCCAGGGTTTGGGGAGGGACACTGAAGCTTTCTTT.

Here the CDR3 DNA reads TGTGCCAGCAGCCTCCCCGGGACAGGGAACACCGGGGAGCTGTTTTTT. Its protein is CASSLPGTGNTGELFF. The J gene is TRBJ2-2, the V gene TRBV4-2; 8 nucleotides align to TRBD1. The germline V gene encodes CDR1 LGHNA and CDR2 YNFKEQ. J gave up 1 base and V 4 bases, and 5 bases lay outside the gene matches. The CDR3 runs 16 residues.

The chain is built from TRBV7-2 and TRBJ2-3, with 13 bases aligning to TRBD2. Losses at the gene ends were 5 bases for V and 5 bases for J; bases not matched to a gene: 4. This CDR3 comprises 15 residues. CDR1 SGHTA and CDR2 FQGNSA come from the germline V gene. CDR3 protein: CASSQLAGGRDTQYF. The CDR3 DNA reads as TGTGCCAGCAGCCAACTAGCGGGGGGGCGAGATACGCAGTATTTT.

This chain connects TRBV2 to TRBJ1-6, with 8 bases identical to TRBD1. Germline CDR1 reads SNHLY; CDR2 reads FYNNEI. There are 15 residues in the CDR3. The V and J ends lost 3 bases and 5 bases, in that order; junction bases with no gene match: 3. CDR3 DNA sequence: TGTGCCAGCAGTGAGCGACAGGGGCATAATTCACCCCTCCACTTT. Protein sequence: CASSERQGHNSPLHF.

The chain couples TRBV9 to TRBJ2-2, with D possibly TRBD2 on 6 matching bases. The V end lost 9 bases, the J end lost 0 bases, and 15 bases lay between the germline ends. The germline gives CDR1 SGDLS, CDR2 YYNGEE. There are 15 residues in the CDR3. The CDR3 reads CATSSGGANTGELFF. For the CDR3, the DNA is TGTGCCACCTCATCGGGCGGGGCGAACACCGGGGAGCTGTTTTTT.

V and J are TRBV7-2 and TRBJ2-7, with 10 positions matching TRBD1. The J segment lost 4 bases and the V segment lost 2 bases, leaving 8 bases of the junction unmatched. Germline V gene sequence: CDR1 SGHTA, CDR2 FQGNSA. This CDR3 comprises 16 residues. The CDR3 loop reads CASSLMSTGGSYEQYF. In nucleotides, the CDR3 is TGTGCCAGCAGCTTAATGTCGACAGGGGGCAGTTACGAGCAGTACTTC.

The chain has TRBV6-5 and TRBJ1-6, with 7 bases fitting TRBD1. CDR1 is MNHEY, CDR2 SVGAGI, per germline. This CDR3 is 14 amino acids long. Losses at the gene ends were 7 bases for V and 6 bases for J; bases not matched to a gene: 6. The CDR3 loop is CASTRQGPNSPLHF. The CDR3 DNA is TGTGCCAGCACAAGACAGGGACCTAATTCACCCCTCCACTTT.

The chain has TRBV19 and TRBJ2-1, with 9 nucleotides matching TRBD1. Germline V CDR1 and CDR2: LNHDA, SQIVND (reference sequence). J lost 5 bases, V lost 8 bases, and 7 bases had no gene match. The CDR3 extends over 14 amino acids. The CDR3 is CASQHRGPNNEQFF. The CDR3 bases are TGTGCCAGTCAACACAGGGGGCCAAACAATGAGCAGTTCTTC.

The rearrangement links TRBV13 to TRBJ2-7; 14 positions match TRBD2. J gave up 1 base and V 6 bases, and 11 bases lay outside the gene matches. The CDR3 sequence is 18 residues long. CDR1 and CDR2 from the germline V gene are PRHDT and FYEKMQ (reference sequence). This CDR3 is CASSSTSGGDFGSYEQYF. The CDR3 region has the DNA TGTGCCAGCAGTTCGACTAGCGGGGGGGATTTTGGGTCCTACGAGCAGTACTTC.

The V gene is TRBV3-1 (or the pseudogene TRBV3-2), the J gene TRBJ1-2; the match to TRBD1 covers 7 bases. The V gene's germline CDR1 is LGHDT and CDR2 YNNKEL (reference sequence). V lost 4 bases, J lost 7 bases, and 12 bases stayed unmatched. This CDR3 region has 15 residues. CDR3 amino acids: CASSLRQGEGRGYTF. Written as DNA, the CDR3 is TGTGCCAGCAGCCTCAGACAGGGCGAGGGCCGTGGCTACACCTTC.